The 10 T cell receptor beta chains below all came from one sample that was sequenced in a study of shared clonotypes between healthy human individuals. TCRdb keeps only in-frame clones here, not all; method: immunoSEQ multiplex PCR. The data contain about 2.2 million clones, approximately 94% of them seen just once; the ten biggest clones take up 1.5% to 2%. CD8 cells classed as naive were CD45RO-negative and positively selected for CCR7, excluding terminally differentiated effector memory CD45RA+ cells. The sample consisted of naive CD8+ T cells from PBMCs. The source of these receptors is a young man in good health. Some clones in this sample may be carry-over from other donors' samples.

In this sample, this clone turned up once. CDR3 residues: CASSSRTGPRYEQYF. In nucleotides, the CDR3 is TGTGCCAGCAGCAGCAGGACAGGTCCCCGCTACGAGCAGTACTTC. V and J are TRBV7-9 and TRBJ2-7, with 7 bases identical to TRBD1. Per the germline V gene, CDR1 is SEHNR and CDR2 is FQNEAQ (reference sequence). The CDR3 is made up of 15 amino acids. V was clipped by 5 bases and J by 3 bases; unmatched bases: 10.

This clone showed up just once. The CDR3 is CASSFAETITEAFF. CDR3 nucleotides: TGTGCCAGCAGTTTCGCAGAAACAATTACTGAAGCTTTCTTT. The chain has TRBV28 and TRBJ1-1; D is undetermined. Germline V gives CDR1 MDHEN, CDR2 SYDVKM. This CDR3 has 14 amino acids. Trimming left V 3 bases short and J 5 bases short, with 13 bases between.

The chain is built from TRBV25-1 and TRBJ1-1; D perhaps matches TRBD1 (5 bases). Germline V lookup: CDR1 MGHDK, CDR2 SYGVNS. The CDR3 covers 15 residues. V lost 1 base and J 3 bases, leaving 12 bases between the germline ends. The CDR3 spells CASSELKGRDTEAFF. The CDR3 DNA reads TGTGCCAGCAGTGAATTAAAAGGCAGGGACACTGAAGCTTTCTTT.

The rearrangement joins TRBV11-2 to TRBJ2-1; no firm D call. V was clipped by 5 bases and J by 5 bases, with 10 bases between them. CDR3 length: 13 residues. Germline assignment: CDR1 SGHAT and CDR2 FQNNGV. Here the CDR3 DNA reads TGTGCCAGCAGCCTGCGGCACAACAATGAGCAGTTCTTC. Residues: CASSLRHNNEQFF.

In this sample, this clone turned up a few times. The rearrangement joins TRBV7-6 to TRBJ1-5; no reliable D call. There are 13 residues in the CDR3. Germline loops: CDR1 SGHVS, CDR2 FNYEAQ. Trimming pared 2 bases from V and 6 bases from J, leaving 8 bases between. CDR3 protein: CASSLSMSQPQHF. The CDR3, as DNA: TGTGCCAGCAGCTTAAGTATGAGTCAGCCCCAGCATTTT.

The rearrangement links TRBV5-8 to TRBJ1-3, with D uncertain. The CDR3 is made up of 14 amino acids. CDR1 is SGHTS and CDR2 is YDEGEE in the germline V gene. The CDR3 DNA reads TGTGCTAGCGCGGGTGCAATCTCTGGAAACACCATATATTTT. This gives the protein CASAGAISGNTIYF.

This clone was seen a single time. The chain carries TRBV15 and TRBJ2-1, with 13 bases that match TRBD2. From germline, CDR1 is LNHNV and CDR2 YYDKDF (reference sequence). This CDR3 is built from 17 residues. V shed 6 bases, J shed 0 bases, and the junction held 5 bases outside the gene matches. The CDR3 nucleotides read TGTGCCACCAGTCGGACTAGCGGGAGCAGCTCCTACAATGAGCAGTTCTTC. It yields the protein CATSRTSGSSSYNEQFF.

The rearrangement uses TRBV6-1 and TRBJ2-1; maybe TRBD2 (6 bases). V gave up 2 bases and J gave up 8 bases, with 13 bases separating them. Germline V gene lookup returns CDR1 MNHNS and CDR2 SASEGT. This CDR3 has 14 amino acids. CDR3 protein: CASSERSEGYEQFF. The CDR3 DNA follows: TGTGCCAGCAGTGAAAGGTCGGAGGGCTATGAGCAGTTCTTC.

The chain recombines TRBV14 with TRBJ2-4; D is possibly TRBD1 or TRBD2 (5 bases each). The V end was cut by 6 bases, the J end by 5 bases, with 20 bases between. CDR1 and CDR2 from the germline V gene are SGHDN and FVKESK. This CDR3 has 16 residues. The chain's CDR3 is CASSPGAGALENIQYF. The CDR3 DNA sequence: TGTGCCAGCAGTCCCGGGGCCGGAGCGTTGGAAAACATTCAGTACTTC.

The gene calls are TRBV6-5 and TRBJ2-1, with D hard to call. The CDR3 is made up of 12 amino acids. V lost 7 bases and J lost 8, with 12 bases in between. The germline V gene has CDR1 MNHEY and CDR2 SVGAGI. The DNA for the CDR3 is TGTGCCAGCACTAGTTTCGGCGATGAGCAGTTCTTC. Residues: CASTSFGDEQFF.